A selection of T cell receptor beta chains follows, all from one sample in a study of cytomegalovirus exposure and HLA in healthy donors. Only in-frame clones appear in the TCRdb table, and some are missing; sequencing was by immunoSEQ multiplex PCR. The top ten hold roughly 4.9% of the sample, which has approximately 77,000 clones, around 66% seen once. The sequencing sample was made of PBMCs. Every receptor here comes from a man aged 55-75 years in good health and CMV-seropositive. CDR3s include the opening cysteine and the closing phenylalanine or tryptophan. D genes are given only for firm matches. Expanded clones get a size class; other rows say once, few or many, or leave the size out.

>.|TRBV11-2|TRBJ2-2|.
TGTGCCAGCAGCTCCCCCCGGCGGACAGCGAACACCGGGGAGCTGTTTTTT
CASSSPRRTANTGELFF
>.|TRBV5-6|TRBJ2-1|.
TGTGCCAGCAGCCCTGGAGTAAGCGTTGAGCAGTTCTTC
CASSPGVSVEQFF
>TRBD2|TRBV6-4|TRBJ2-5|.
TGTGCCAGCAGGAAACGACCGGGGGGGGTACAAGAGACCCAGTACTTC
CASRKRPGGVQETQYF
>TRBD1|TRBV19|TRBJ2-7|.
TGTGCCAGTAGTATCGGGGACAGCTCCTACGAGCAGTACTTC
CASSIGDSSYEQYF
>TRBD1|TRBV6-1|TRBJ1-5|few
TGTGCCAGCAGTGAAGCGTGGACAGGGGGCCTGAAGGGACAGCCCCAGCATTTT
CASSEAWTGGLKGQPQHF
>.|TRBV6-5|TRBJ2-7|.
TGTGCCAGCAGATACGATTCGACACCTAACCTTGCGAGGCAGTACTTC
CASRYDSTPNLARQYF
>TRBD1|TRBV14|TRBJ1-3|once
TGTGCCAGCAGCCTAAGACAGGGGGCATATGGAAACACCATATATTTT
CASSLRQGAYGNTIYF
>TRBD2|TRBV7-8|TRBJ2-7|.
TGTGCCAGCAGTCTAGCGGGAGGGTTATACGAGCAGTACTTC
CASSLAGGLYEQYF
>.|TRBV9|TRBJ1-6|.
TGTGCCAGCAGCGTAGGGAGTTCCTATAATTCACCCCTCCACTTT
CASSVGSSYNSPLHF
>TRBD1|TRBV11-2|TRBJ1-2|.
TGTGCCAGCAGCTTAGGGTATACCGGGACAGGGGAGGATGGCTACACCTTC
CASSLGYTGTGEDGYTF
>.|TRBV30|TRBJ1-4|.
TGTGCCTCTCACGAGGGAGCGGGTGGAGATAATGAAAAACTGTTTTTT
CASHEGAGGDNEKLFF
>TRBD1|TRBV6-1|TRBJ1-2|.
TGTGCCAGCAGCAAGGGACAGTATGGCTACACCTTC
CASSKGQYGYTF
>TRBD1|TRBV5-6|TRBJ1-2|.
TGTGCCAGCAGCATAGACAGGGGGAAGAACACCTTC
CASSIDRGKNTF
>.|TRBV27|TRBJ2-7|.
TGTGCCAGCTCCTATCGGGTACCCCCTGGCCCCTACGAGCAGTACTTC
CASSYRVPPGPYEQYF
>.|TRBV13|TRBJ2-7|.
TGTGCCAGCAGCCCGGGGTCAGCTCACGAGCAGTACTTC
CASSPGSAHEQYF
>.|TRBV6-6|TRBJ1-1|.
TGTGCCAGCAGTTACGGCGGGCAGTTCAACACTGAAGCTTTCTTT
CASSYGGQFNTEAFF
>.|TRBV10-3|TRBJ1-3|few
TGTGCCATCAGTGAATTACAGGCCGGGGGGGGAAACACCATATATTTT
CAISELQAGGGNTIYF
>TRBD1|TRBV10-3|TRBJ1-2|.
TGTGCCATCAGTGATTCCCAGGGACAGGGCTATGGCTACACCTTC
CAISDSQGQGYGYTF
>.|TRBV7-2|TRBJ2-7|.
TGTGCCAGCAGCTCTAGGACTTTAGGAGCAGAGCAGTACTTC
CASSSRTLGAEQYF
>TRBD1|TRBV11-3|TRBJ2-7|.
TGTGCCAGCAGCTACCGGGACAGGGCCTACGAGCAGTACTTC
CASSYRDRAYEQYF
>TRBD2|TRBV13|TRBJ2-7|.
TGTGCCAGCGCCTTAGCCTCTAGCGGGGGGGCCGGGGGAGCTGAGCAGTACTTC
CASALASSGGAGGAEQYF
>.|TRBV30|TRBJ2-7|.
TGTGCCTGGAGTTCCCGGGCCTACGAGCAGTACTTC
CAWSSRAYEQYF
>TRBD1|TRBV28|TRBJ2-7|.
TGTGCCATCCAAACTCCGGGACAGGGGTTTCGCCAGTACTTC
CAIQTPGQGFRQYF
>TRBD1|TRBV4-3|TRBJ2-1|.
TGCGCCAGCAGCCTAGCAGGGGGCCCCTACAATGAGCAGTTCTTC
CASSLAGGPYNEQFF
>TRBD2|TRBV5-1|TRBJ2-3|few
TGCGCCAGCAGCTGGATAGCGGGAGCAGTGACAGATACGCAGTATTTT
CASSWIAGAVTDTQYF
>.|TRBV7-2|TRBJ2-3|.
TGTGCCAGCAGCTTAAGGGGGGGAGGGGCAGATACGCAGTATTTT
CASSLRGGGADTQYF
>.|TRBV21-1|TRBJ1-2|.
TGTGCCAGCAGCAGAAAGTATTCCAAAGACGACAGATATGGCTACACCTTC
CASSRKYSKDDRYGYTF
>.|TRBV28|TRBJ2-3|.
TGTGCCAGCAGCCTATCCGGGGTTAGCACAGATACGCAGTATTTT
CASSLSGVSTDTQYF
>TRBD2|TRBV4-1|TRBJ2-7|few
TGCGCCAGCAGCCAAGTGGGAGGGAGCTACGAGCAGTACTTC
CASSQVGGSYEQYF
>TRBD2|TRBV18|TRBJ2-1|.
TGTGCCAGCTCACGAACGGGTGGGACTAGCGGGGGGAGCTCCTACAATGAGCAGTTCTTC
CASSRTGGTSGGSSYNEQFF
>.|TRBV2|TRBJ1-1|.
TGTGCCAGAGCGGGGACGGAAGGTGAAGCTTTCTTT
CARAGTEGEAFF
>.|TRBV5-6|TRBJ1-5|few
TGTGCCAGCAGCTTGTTTGGCAGGTCAGCCGGACCCCAGCATTTT
CASSLFGRSAGPQHF
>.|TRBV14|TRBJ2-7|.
TGTGCCAGCAGCCATCGGACCAGGGGTTACGAGCAGTACTTC
CASSHRTRGYEQYF
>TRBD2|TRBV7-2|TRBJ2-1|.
TGTGCCAGCAGCTCAGGGAGGGGAAATGAGCAGTTCTTC
CASSSGRGNEQFF
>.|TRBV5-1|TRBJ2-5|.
TGCGCCAGCCGGGAGGGACAGGGTACGGAGACCCAGTACTTC
CASREGQGTETQYF
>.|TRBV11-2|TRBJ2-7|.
TGTGCCAGCAGCTTGGGACACTCCTACGAGCAGTACTTC
CASSLGHSYEQYF
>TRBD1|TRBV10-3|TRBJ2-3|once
TGTGCCATCAGCCGCTCTACAGGGGCCACAAGCACAGATACGCAGTATTTT
CAISRSTGATSTDTQYF
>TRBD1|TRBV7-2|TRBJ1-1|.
TGTGCCAGCAGCCCGACAGGGGCTGAAGCTTTCTTT
CASSPTGAEAFF
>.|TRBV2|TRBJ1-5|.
TGTGCCAGCAATGCACAGGGTTATAGCAATCAGCCCCAGCATTTT
CASNAQGYSNQPQHF
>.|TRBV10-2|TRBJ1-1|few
TGCGCCAGCAGTGAGTTTCGGAGCAGTAACCCTGAAGCTTTCTTT
CASSEFRSSNPEAFF
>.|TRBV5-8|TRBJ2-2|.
TGTGCCAGCAGCTTCGCCGGGATCAGCCCCGGGGAGCTGTTTTTT
CASSFAGISPGELFF
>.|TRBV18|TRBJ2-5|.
TGTGCCAGCTCGGCGGGATATAACCAAGAGACCCAGTACTTC
CASSAGYNQETQYF